Below are 26 T cell receptor beta chains sequenced from a single sample in a study of spatial heterogeneity in lung cancer. Study conclusions and caveats: How many expanded intratumoral alpha and beta TCRs were present tracked the tumor mutation count, which was a count of nonsynonymous mutations.

TCRdb redid the calling of the 5' RACE reads with MiXCR, one entry per CDR3 protein. The sample records around 950 distinct CDR3 sequences, roughly 4.1% being singletons. Time point noted: sample taken at primary tumor resection. The antigens for these receptors are not known. The sequencing used lung tumor tissue, collected at surgery. These receptors were taken from a male donor with early-stage non-small cell lung cancer.

Within the sample, this clonotype is medium-sized. This rearrangement joins TRBV20-1 to TRBJ1-3; D perhaps matches TRBD1 (5 bases). CDR3 length equals 16 residues. Deletions cut 0 bases from V and 2 bases from J, with 14 bases between. Germline-derived CDR1 and CDR2 are DFQATT and SNEGSKA (reference sequence). Here the CDR3 reads CSARDPGVVPGNTIYF. CDR3 nucleotides: TGCAGTGCTAGAGACCCGGGGGTGGTTCCTGGAAACACCATATATTTT.

The rearrangement uses TRBV12-3 or TRBV12-4 and TRBJ1-6; D is possibly TRBD1 (6 bases). The V and J ends lost 6 bases and 0 bases respectively, with 6 bases between them. CDR3 length: 14 residues. CDR3 residues: CASRDSSYNSPLHF. In DNA form, the CDR3 reads TGTGCCAGCAGGGACAGCTCCTATAATTCACCCCTCCACTTT.

The chain has TRBV7-2 and TRBJ2-3; 10 nucleotides agree with TRBD2. The J segment lost 4 bases and the V segment lost 4 bases, leaving 8 bases of the junction unmatched. Germline CDR1 and CDR2: SGHTA and FQGNSA. This CDR3 comprises 16 residues. The CDR3 region has the DNA TGTGCCAGCAGCTGGGCTAGCGGGAGTACACCAGATACGCAGTATTTT. Translated, it gives CASSWASGSTPDTQYF.

The chain employs TRBV7-9 and TRBJ2-5; 8 positions agree with TRBD1. With V trimmed by 5 bases and J by 2 bases, 10 bases remained unmatched. Germline CDR1 SEHNR, CDR2 FQNEAQ (reference sequence). This CDR3 spans 16 amino acids. CDR3 in amino acids: CASSPTGTGIQETQYF. The CDR3 DNA follows: TGTGCCAGCAGCCCCACCGGGACAGGAATACAAGAGACCCAGTACTTC.

This clonotype is large by share. This chain uses TRBV20-1 with TRBJ1-2; D is ambiguous. The V and J ends lost 4 bases and 3 bases respectively, with 12 bases between them. The CDR3 is 13 residues long. In germline, CDR1 is DFQATT, CDR2 SNEGSKA (reference sequence). The CDR3: CSATMEEYYGYTF. For the CDR3, the DNA is TGCAGTGCTACCATGGAGGAGTACTATGGCTACACCTTC.

This clonotype was detected ten times or more. This chain connects TRBV7-8 to TRBJ2-2; D not resolved. Trimming took off 5 bases at V and 3 bases at J, with 13 bases between the two ends. The CDR3 has 15 residues. Germline loops: CDR1 SGHVS, CDR2 FQNEAQ. CDR3 protein: CASSPWQLYTGELFF. CDR3 nucleotides: TGTGCCAGCAGCCCCTGGCAGCTTTACACCGGGGAGCTGTTTTTT.

This clonotype came up many times. The rearrangement joins TRBV4-1 to TRBJ1-2, with D tentatively TRBD1 (5 bases). The CDR3 covers 14 residues. Per germline, CDR1 MGHRA and CDR2 YSYEKL. V was cut by 0 bases and J by 7 bases, with 12 bases left in between. CDR3 DNA sequence: TGCGCCAGCAGCCAAGATCAGGGCAGCAGTGGCTACACCTTC. Amino acids: CASSQDQGSSGYTF.

This clonotype was seen repeatedly, ten times or more. The CDR3 nucleotides are TGCAGTGCTAGAGGGGGCCCGGGACTAGCTGGCAATGAGCAGTTCTTC. Its translation: CSARGGPGLAGNEQFF. The rearrangement uses TRBV20-1 and TRBJ2-1; 9 bases line up with TRBD2. The V segment lost 1 base and the J segment 6 bases; nucleotides outside the gene matches: 10. The germline gives CDR1 DFQATT, CDR2 SNEGSKA (reference sequence). CDR3 length: 16 amino acids.

The chain couples TRBV27 to TRBJ2-4, with TRBD1 identical over 7 bases. The V gene end was trimmed by 5 bases and the J gene end by 16 bases; junction bases not matched to a gene: 11. The CDR3 is 12 residues long. Germline V lookup: CDR1 MNHEY, CDR2 SMNVEV (reference sequence). The CDR3 protein is CASSTAGTDEYF. In nucleotides, the CDR3 is TGTGCCAGCAGTACGGCCGGGACAGATGAATACTTC.

This clonotype was counted many times. This rearrangement joins TRBV4-1 to TRBJ2-2; D not certain. The CDR3 runs 16 residues. Germline CDR1 and CDR2: MGHRA and YSYEKL. Trimming took 1 base from V and 8 from J, leaving 17 bases between them. The CDR3 DNA is TGCGCCAGCAGCCAAGTCGAAAGGAGAGATAGGGGGGAGCTGTTTTTT. Translation gives CASSQVERRDRGELFF.

This clonotype is termed medium-sized. The V gene is TRBV6-2 or TRBV6-3, the J gene TRBJ2-3; 7 bases map to TRBD1. With V trimmed by 10 bases and J by 3 bases, 4 bases remained unmatched. Germline-derived CDR1 and CDR2 are MNHEY and SVGEGT. The CDR3 spans 12 residues. CDR3 protein: CATRQGTDTQYF. The CDR3, as DNA: TGTGCCACCCGACAGGGTACAGATACGCAGTATTTT.

By share, this clonotype ranks as medium-sized. V usage is TRBV13 and J usage is TRBJ2-1; D is undetermined. Trimming took 5 bases from V and 0 from J, leaving 14 bases between them. Germline V lookup: CDR1 PRHDT, CDR2 FYEKMQ (reference sequence). The CDR3 contains 16 residues. Here the CDR3 DNA reads TGTGCCAGCAGCCCTCGCTTCCCTAGCTCCTACAATGAGCAGTTCTTC. This gives the protein CASSPRFPSSYNEQFF. Filled out from reference TRBV13 and TRBJ2-1, the complete variable domain reads AAGVIQSPRHLIKEKRETATLKCYPIPRHDTVYWYQQGPGQDPQFLISFYEKMQSDKGSIPDRFSAQQFSDYHSELNMSSLELGDSALYFCASSPRFPSSYNEQFFGPGTRLTVL.

By sample fraction, this clonotype is medium-sized. This chain connects TRBV6-2 or TRBV6-3 to TRBJ2-3, with D perhaps matching TRBD2 (6 bases). CDR1 and CDR2 (germline): MNHEY, SVGEGT. Trimming cost V 6 bases and J 0 bases, with 16 bases left between them. This CDR3 has 16 residues. CDR3 sequence (DNA): TGTGCCAGCAGCCCACGAGCGGGCCGAAGCACAGATACGCAGTATTTT. The encoded protein is CASSPRAGRSTDTQYF.

This clonotype is labeled large. The genes are TRBV7-3 and TRBJ2-6; D not certain. The CDR3 has 17 residues. Trimming took off 2 bases at V and 0 bases at J, with 11 bases between the two ends. The germline CDR1 and CDR2 sequences are SGHTA and FQGTGA. The CDR3 sequence: CASSLLAMGSGANVLTF. CDR3 nucleotides: TGTGCCAGCAGCTTATTGGCTATGGGCTCTGGGGCCAACGTCCTGACTTTC.

In this sample, this clonotype is medium-sized (0.01 to 0.1%). This chain links TRBV11-1 with TRBJ2-5; TRBD1 or TRBD2 may be the D gene (5 bases each). V lost 1 base and J 3 bases, leaving 18 bases between the germline ends. Germline V gives CDR1 SGHAT, CDR2 FQDESV (reference sequence). This CDR3 comprises 17 residues. Written as DNA, the CDR3 is TGTGCCAGCAGCTTAGGGATACTATACGGGGCCGAAGAGACCCAGTACTTC. It encodes CASSLGILYGAEETQYF.

Sample share makes this clonotype medium-sized (0.01 to 0.1%). The chain carries TRBV6-5 and TRBJ2-2; D ambiguous. The germline CDR1 and CDR2 sequences are MNHEY and SVGAGI. The CDR3 extends over 14 amino acids. V was clipped by 0 bases and J by 5 bases, with 7 bases between them. DNA of the CDR3: TGTGCCAGCAGTTACTCGATCGCTACCGGGGAGCTGTTTTTT. Its translation is CASSYSIATGELFF.

This clonotype was detected many times. The chain carries TRBV19 and TRBJ2-5; TRBD1 agrees at 10 bases. V was pared by 6 bases and J by 4 bases, with 20 bases of the junction left unmatched. CDR1 and CDR2 from the germline V gene are LNHDA and SQIVND (reference sequence). The CDR3 covers 19 residues. CDR3 sequence reads: CASRPYRDRGPNWRETQYF. The CDR3 DNA reads TGTGCCAGTAGACCATACCGGGACAGGGGCCCCAACTGGAGAGAGACCCAGTACTTC.

By share, this clonotype counts as medium-sized. The chain links TRBV7-8 to TRBJ2-1; a weak D match, TRBD2 (5 bases). V dropped 3 bases and J dropped 2 bases, with 8 bases sitting between them. The CDR3 is 14 residues long. Germline CDR1 is SGHVS and CDR2 is FQNEAQ. CDR3 DNA sequence: TGTGCCAGCAGCTTCGGGGAAGCCTACAATGAGCAGTTCTTC. Its translation: CASSFGEAYNEQFF.

In this sample, this clonotype is large. V is TRBV7-2 and J is TRBJ1-2; D call uncertain. Trimming stripped 1 base from V and 8 bases from J, with 17 bases between. Germline values: CDR1 SGHTA, CDR2 FQGNSA. The CDR3 consists of 15 residues. CDR3 in amino acids: CASSLVASLGSGYTF. The CDR3 coding sequence is TGTGCCAGCAGCTTAGTGGCCAGTCTGGGGTCGGGCTACACCTTC.

The sample holds a few counts of this clonotype. The rearrangement uses TRBV24-1 and TRBJ2-3, with 8 bases matching TRBD2. CDR1 and CDR2 (germline): KGHDR, SFDVKD. This CDR3 spans 16 amino acids. J lost 3 bases, V lost 4 bases, and 8 bases had no gene match. The CDR3 coding sequence is TGTGCCACCAGTGAGGTAGCGGGAATGGGTACAGATACGCAGTATTTT. Translating it yields CATSEVAGMGTDTQYF.

This clonotype was counted at least ten times. This chain uses TRBV25-1 with TRBJ1-2; a weak D match, TRBD1 (5 bases). The CDR3 spans 15 residues. Between the trimmed V and J ends, which lost 0 bases and 10 bases, there was a span of 18 bases. Germline V lookup: CDR1 MGHDK, CDR2 SYGVNS. CDR3 sequence reads: CASSEYGAYRKDYTF. CDR3 coding DNA: TGTGCCAGCAGTGAATATGGGGCCTACAGGAAGGACTACACCTTC.

This clonotype qualifies as medium-sized. This chain links TRBV27 with TRBJ2-7; 7 nucleotides agree with TRBD2. Germline assignment: CDR1 MNHEY and CDR2 SMNVEV (reference sequence). With 5 bases clipped from V and 4 bases from J, the junction kept 11 bases outside the gene matches. This CDR3 region has 15 residues. CDR3 DNA sequence: TGTGCCAGCAGTCGGTCTACGGGGGGTTCGTACGAGCAGTACTTC. This codes for CASSRSTGGSYEQYF.

This clonotype ranks as large. V gene TRBV20-1 combines with J gene TRBJ2-7; D could derive from TRBD1 or TRBD2 (5 bases each). V lost 5 bases and J lost 1, with 9 bases in between. There are 12 residues in the CDR3. Germline CDR1 reads DFQATT; CDR2 reads SNEGSKA (reference sequence). CDR3 nucleotide sequence: TGCAGTGCTTGGGACGATTCCTACGAGCAGTACTTC. This translates into CSAWDDSYEQYF.

Judged by abundance, this clonotype is medium-sized (0.01 to 0.1%). V usage is TRBV7-9 and J usage is TRBJ2-1, with TRBD2 as a possible D gene (5 bases). Between the trimmed V and J ends, which lost 5 bases and 6 bases, there was a span of 14 bases. The CDR3 spans 14 residues. Per the germline V gene, CDR1 is SEHNR and CDR2 is FQNEAQ (reference sequence). The CDR3 protein is CASSPREAGNEQFF. Written as DNA, the CDR3 is TGTGCCAGCAGCCCACGAGAGGCGGGCAATGAGCAGTTCTTC. Variable domain in full (rest from reference TRBV7-9 and TRBJ2-1): DTGVSQNPRHKITKRGQNVTFRCDPISEHNRLYWYRQTLGQGPEFLTYFQNEAQLEKSRLLSDRFSAERPKGSFSTLEIQRTEQGDSAMYLCASSPREAGNEQFFGPGTRLTVL.

Within the sample, this clonotype is medium-sized (0.01 to 0.1%). The chain joins TRBV11-2 to TRBJ1-3, with D tentatively TRBD1 (6 bases). CDR3 length: 15 residues. Germline lookup yields CDR1 SGHAT and CDR2 FQNNGV. Trimming pared 3 bases from V and 4 bases from J, leaving 13 bases between. CDR3 residues: CASSLEWTEGNTIYF. CDR3 nucleotides: TGTGCCAGCAGCTTGGAGTGGACAGAAGGAAACACCATATATTTT.

In this sample, this clonotype is medium-sized. This chain links TRBV6-5 with TRBJ1-6, with D uncertain. The CDR3 extends over 13 amino acids. With 8 bases removed from V and 13 bases from J, the gap between germline ends came to 18 bases. From germline, CDR1 is MNHEY and CDR2 SVGAGI. CDR3 nucleotide sequence: TGTGCCAGCTACAGTACCCTAGTGGGGCCCCTCCACTTT. Translation: CASYSTLVGPLHF.